These 12 T cell receptor beta chains were all obtained from the same sample, sequenced in a study of CXCR3-negative and CXCR3-positive naive CD8 T cells. The libraries of TRB cDNA were constructed through 5' RACE using UMI labels. TCRdb reprocessed the 5' RACE reads and reports one entry per CDR3 protein, with no DNA. The table for this sample gives about 58,000 distinct CDR3 sequences. The source material was naive CXCR3- CD8+ T cells from blood. Stated subset: CD45RO-CCR7+CD27+CD95- naive CD8+ T cells lacking CXCR3 (TNR3-). The receptors were sampled from a human donor in good health. Some clones in this sample may be carry-over from other donors' samples.

The J gene is TRBJ2-2, the V gene TRBV7-8; TCRdb returns TRBD1, unconfirmable since there is no DNA. From germline, CDR1 is SGHVS and CDR2 FQNEAQ. The CDR3 contains 15 residues. The CDR3 sequence is CASSYSDKNTGELFF.

The chain carries TRBV7-6 and TRBJ2-1; TCRdb's D call of TRBD2 is untestable without DNA. The V gene's germline CDR1 is SGHVS and CDR2 FNYEAQ. This CDR3 region has 16 residues. CDR3 in amino acids: CASRAGLAGGQDEQFF.

The chain couples TRBV6-6 to TRBJ2-3. CDR1 MNHNY and CDR2 SVGAGI come from the germline V gene (reference sequence). The CDR3 consists of 15 residues. CDR3 residues: CASSYSLGAADTQYF.

J is TRBJ2-3 and V is TRBV7-2. Germline lookup yields CDR1 SGHTA and CDR2 FQGNSA. This CDR3 is 12 amino acids long. This chain's CDR3 is CASSSPSDTQYF. The full variable domain, with the rest looked up from reference TRBV7-2 and TRBJ2-3, is GAGVSQSPSNKVTEKGKDVELRCDPISGHTALYWYRQSLGQGLEFLIYFQGNSAPDKSGLPSDRFSAERTGGSVSTLTIQRTQQEDSAVYLCASSSPSDTQYFGPGTRLTVL.

The V and J genes are TRBV28 and TRBJ2-3; TCRdb outputs TRBD2, but without DNA this stays unchecked. Germline V gives CDR1 MDHEN, CDR2 SYDVKM. The CDR3 spans 17 residues. The chain's CDR3 is CASSPMTSGGGTDTQYF.

The chain recombines TRBV6-4 with TRBJ1-1; TCRdb returns TRBD1, unconfirmable since there is no DNA. CDR1 is MRHNA and CDR2 is SNTAGT in the germline V gene. The CDR3 covers 13 residues. This CDR3 reads CASSDRDNTEAFF.

The gene calls are TRBV6-5 and TRBJ2-1; TCRdb calls TRBD2, which cannot be checked without DNA. Looked up from germline, CDR1 is MNHEY and CDR2 is SVGAGI. The CDR3 consists of 18 residues. The CDR3 region is CASSYNLAGGPIIDEQFF.

The gene calls are TRBV28 and TRBJ1-6. Germline loops: CDR1 MDHEN, CDR2 SYDVKM. This CDR3 contains 14 residues. This chain's CDR3 is CASSFRGGWAPLHF.

This sequence joins TRBV15 and TRBJ2-4; with no DNA, the TCRdb D assignment of TRBD1 cannot be verified. The CDR3 runs to 19 residues. CDR1 LNHNV and CDR2 YYDKDF come from the germline V gene (reference sequence). CDR3: CATSRDGPRGGSYLNIQYF. Variable domain in full (rest from reference TRBV15 and TRBJ2-4): DAMVIQNPRYQVTQFGKPVTLSCSQTLNHNVMYWYQQKSSQAPKLLFHYYDKDFNNEADTPDNFQSRRPNTSFCFLDIRSPGLGDTAMYLCATSRDGPRGGSYLNIQYFGAGTRLSVL.

The chain carries TRBV7-9 and TRBJ1-2; TCRdb names TRBD1, which stays unverified in the absence of DNA. Looked up from germline, CDR1 is SEHNR and CDR2 is FQNEAQ (reference sequence). CDR3 length: 14 residues. CDR3 amino acids: CASSFDRAIYGYTF.

The rearrangement links TRBV20-1 to TRBJ2-2; no DNA is available, so the TRBD1 call from TCRdb remains unchecked. Germline CDR1 reads DFQATT; CDR2 reads SNEGSKA (reference sequence). The CDR3 is 13 amino acids. The chain's CDR3 is CSGGGANTGELFF.

V usage is TRBV28 and J usage is TRBJ2-5; absent DNA, TCRdb's TRBD2 call cannot be checked. Germline V gives CDR1 MDHEN, CDR2 SYDVKM. The CDR3 sequence is 14 residues long. The CDR3 spells CASSFPSGQETQYF.